The present T cell receptor (beta chain) was sequenced within a study of blood T cell repertoires in COVID-19. About the study: Samples taken during acute and convalescent COVID-19 were collected in the United States, Italy and Spain. Sources were T cells, B-cell-depleted T cells, or PBMCs; the material itself was cDNA or gDNA.

As processed by the authors: Reference gene primer amplification gave nucleated cell count estimates. TCRdb keeps only in-frame clones here, not all; method: immunoSEQ multiplex PCR. The V and J calls and clone size were taken over from that table, and D and trimming were inferred from the DNA. The sample lists 250,000 to 300,000 clones, about nine tenths occurring once. CDR3 length: 16 amino acids. V lost 3 bases, J lost 1 base, and 5 bases stayed unmatched. Germline V gives CDR1 MRHNA, CDR2 SNTAGT. This clone was seen only a few times. The sequenced sample was peripheral blood. This receptor was taken from a woman aged 25 to 39 with COVID-19, enrolled during active disease. The chain uses TRBV6-4 and TRBJ2-3; TRBD2 matches 9 bases. The CDR3 DNA reads TGTGCCAGCAGTGATCTAGCGGGAACTGGCACAGATACGCAGTATTTT. Translating it yields CASSDLAGTGTDTQYF.